This TCR beta chain appears in the sequencing data of a study of blood T cell repertoires in COVID-19. Study context: PBMCs, B-cell-depleted T cells, or T cells were the source of the cDNA or gDNA that made up the material.

CDR3 length: 15 amino acids. Libraries were prepared by immunoSEQ multiplex PCR; TCRdb keeps only in-frame clonotypes and omits some of them. The sample lists approximately 34,000 clones, around three quarters occurring once. The V call is TRBV12-2, the J call TRBJ2-5; the D call of TRBD2 is as the table states it, not checked on the DNA. TRBV12-2 is an annotated pseudogene. This TCR was recovered from a woman in her sixties or seventies with acute or convalescent COVID-19. Sequences were obtained from peripheral blood. The CDR3 region is CASRSPSSGGPAQYF. The DNA for the CDR3 is TGTGCAAGTCGCTCACCATCGAGCGGGGGGCCCGCCCAGTACTTC.